A single sample is the source of the 17 T cell receptor beta chains below, sequenced in a study of regulatory T cells in long-lasting Graves disease. Building the TCR beta libraries relied on iRepertoire HTBI primers, and CDR3 regions underwent Arm-PCR. Via MiXCR, TCRdb re-called the multiplex PCR reads, giving one row per CDR3 protein. The sample has 300,000 to 350,000 distinct CDR3 sequences; about 20% are singletons. Noted time point: persistent/refractory GD, antithyroid drugs over 5 years with positive TRAb. From RNA extracted from PBMCs, the TCR library was made. This specimen consisted of peripheral blood mononuclear cells (PBMCs), obtained when the disease was refractory, from a patient treated with antithyroid drugs. The receptor source for this set is a female donor with Graves disease.

The chain carries TRBV5-5 and TRBJ1-1, with D hard to call. The CDR3 length is 14 residues. CDR1 is SGHKS and CDR2 is YYEKEE in the germline V gene (reference sequence). V was shortened by 1 base and J by 2 bases, with 9 bases between the two germline ends. The CDR3 is CASSLFRINTEAFF. The CDR3 bases are TGTGCCAGCAGCTTGTTCAGGATCAACACTGAAGCTTTCTTT.

This clonotype was counted ten times or more. V is TRBV6-2 or TRBV6-3 and J is TRBJ2-7, with 12 bases lining up with TRBD2. J was trimmed by 3 bases and V by 0 bases; bases with no gene match: 9. Per germline, CDR1 MNHEY and CDR2 SVGEGT. The CDR3 has 18 residues. This CDR3 reads CASSYSVFTSGGFYEQYF. CDR3 nucleotides: TGTGCCAGCAGTTACTCCGTTTTCACTAGCGGGGGGTTCTACGAGCAGTACTTC.

The table lists this clonotype with a few counts. V usage is TRBV28 and J usage is TRBJ2-7; possibly TRBD1 or TRBD2 for D (5 bases each). The CDR3 consists of 14 residues. V shed 3 bases and J shed 5 bases, with 14 bases lying between them. Germline V gene lookup returns CDR1 MDHEN and CDR2 SYDVKM. In nucleotides, the CDR3 is TGTGCCAGCAGTTTCCGTTTTGGGGGACACGAGCAGTACTTC. It encodes CASSFRFGGHEQYF.

This clonotype was seen a handful of times. J is TRBJ2-6 and V is TRBV29-1; D not resolved. Germline CDR1 is SQVTM and CDR2 is ANQGSEA. The CDR3 extends over 13 amino acids. V was trimmed by 7 bases and J by 0 bases, leaving 7 bases between them. This chain's CDR3 is CSAVGSGANVLTF. As DNA, the CDR3 is TGCAGCGCCGTCGGCTCTGGGGCCAACGTCCTGACTTTC.

The chain couples TRBV20-1 to TRBJ1-2; D ambiguous. Germline CDR1 and CDR2: DFQATT and SNEGSKA (reference sequence). V gave up 4 bases and J gave up 1 base, with 7 bases separating them. The CDR3 runs to 12 residues. CDR3 coding DNA: TGCAGTGCTAAGCACAATAACTATGGCTACACCTTC. Its protein is CSAKHNNYGYTF.

This clonotype was observed a handful of times. The CDR3 nucleotides are TGCAGTGCTAGTTCCAGTTTTAGAAATAGCAATCAGCCCCAGCATTTT. It is translated as CSASSSFRNSNQPQHF. The rearrangement uses TRBV20-1 and TRBJ1-5, with D hard to call. The germline V gene encodes CDR1 DFQATT and CDR2 SNEGSKA (reference sequence). The length of the CDR3 is 16 residues. The germline V and J ends were trimmed by 3 bases and 0 bases, with 15 bases remaining between them.

The chain links TRBV29-1 to TRBJ1-4; D perhaps matches TRBD1 (5 bases). V lost 4 bases and J 8 bases, leaving 11 bases between the germline ends. There are 12 residues in the CDR3. Germline lookup yields CDR1 SQVTM and CDR2 ANQGSEA. The CDR3 DNA reads TGCAGCGTTGTGGGGCCAGGAGAAAAACTGTTTTTT. Protein: CSVVGPGEKLFF.

The chain joins TRBV28 to TRBJ2-1; 10 bases fit TRBD2. Trimming took 5 bases from V and 7 from J; bases not matched to a gene: 8. This CDR3 has 15 residues. The germline V gene has CDR1 MDHEN and CDR2 SYDVKM. The CDR3 sequence is CASSRPGLAMNEQFF. The CDR3 bases are TGTGCCAGCAGTCGACCGGGACTAGCGATGAATGAGCAGTTCTTC.

This clonotype was observed a handful of times. The CDR3 sequence is CASSYKGNQPQHF. As DNA, the CDR3 is TGTGCCAGCAGTTACAAGGGGAATCAGCCCCAGCATTTT. V is TRBV6-2 or TRBV6-3 and J is TRBJ1-5, with D possibly TRBD1 on 5 matching bases. The CDR3 is 13 residues long. Germline V gives CDR1 MNHEY, CDR2 SVGEGT. V lost 2 bases and J 4 bases, leaving 6 bases between the germline ends.

V gene TRBV7-9 combines with J gene TRBJ1-2, with TRBD1 matching over 7 bases. The CDR3 runs 15 residues. With 5 bases clipped from V and 2 bases from J, the junction kept 8 bases outside the gene matches. Germline CDR1 SEHNR, CDR2 FQNEAQ (reference sequence). As DNA, the CDR3 is TGTGCCAGCAGCGCGATATTGACAGGGAACTATGGCTACACCTTC. Translated: CASSAILTGNYGYTF.

The chain joins TRBV6-2 or TRBV6-3 to TRBJ2-3; 9 bases fit TRBD1. Germline V gene sequence: CDR1 MNHEY, CDR2 SVGEGT. Trimming cost V 6 bases and J 3 bases; bases outside gene matches: 7. CDR3 length: 15 residues. CDR3: CASSPGQGRTDTQYF. The CDR3 DNA is TGTGCCAGCAGCCCGGGACAGGGTAGAACAGATACGCAGTATTTT.

This clonotype was picked up many times. The chain uses TRBV11-2 and TRBJ2-7; the D is unclear. The V and J ends lost 0 bases and 0 bases respectively, with 9 bases between them. This CDR3 is 15 amino acids long. Germline V gene sequence: CDR1 SGHAT, CDR2 FQNNGV. CDR3 nucleotides: TGTGCCAGCAGCTTAGATATAGGCAGCTCCTACGAGCAGTACTTC. Protein sequence: CASSLDIGSSYEQYF.

The chain carries TRBV27 and TRBJ1-6; D is uncertain. CDR1 is MNHEY, CDR2 SMNVEV, per germline (reference sequence). The CDR3 is 14 amino acids. V lost 2 bases, J lost 6 bases, and 8 bases lay in between. The DNA of the CDR3 is TGTGCCAGCAGTTTAGCGGCCTTTAATTCACCCCTCCACTTT. It codes for CASSLAAFNSPLHF.

This clonotype appeared many times. The chain carries TRBV7-2 and TRBJ2-5, with D possibly being TRBD2 (6 bases). CDR1 SGHTA and CDR2 FQGNSA come from the germline V gene. There are 15 residues in the CDR3. V gave up 3 bases and J gave up 4 bases, with 15 bases separating them. CDR3 in DNA: TGTGCCAGCAGCTTGGCGGGGCATGGGGGAGAGACCCAGTACTTC. Translated, it gives CASSLAGHGGETQYF.

Many counts were recorded for this clonotype. The chain links TRBV12-3 or TRBV12-4 to TRBJ1-5; a possible D gene is TRBD1 (6 bases). The CDR3 has 14 residues. V lost 4 bases and J 5 bases, leaving 12 bases between the germline ends. This CDR3 is CASSSGGADQPQHF. The CDR3 bases are TGTGCCAGCAGTTCGGGGGGGGCTGATCAGCCCCAGCATTTT.

The chain has TRBV19 and TRBJ1-2; D is undetermined. V lost 7 bases and J 3 bases, leaving 12 bases between the germline ends. Germline values: CDR1 LNHDA, CDR2 SQIVND (reference sequence). The CDR3 extends over 13 amino acids. The CDR3 DNA reads as TGTGCCAGTAAACGGCGGAAGGACTATGGCTACACCTTC. Protein product: CASKRRKDYGYTF.

Only a few counts were recorded for this clonotype. The V call is TRBV4-1, the J call TRBJ2-5, with a possible D match to TRBD1 (6 bases). CDR1 and CDR2 from the germline V gene are MGHRA and YSYEKL. This CDR3 region has 16 residues. Trimming pared 1 base from V and 3 bases from J, leaving 15 bases between. The CDR3 loop is CASSQVAGVGEETQYF. CDR3 in DNA: TGCGCCAGCAGCCAAGTCGCAGGGGTAGGGGAAGAGACCCAGTACTTC.